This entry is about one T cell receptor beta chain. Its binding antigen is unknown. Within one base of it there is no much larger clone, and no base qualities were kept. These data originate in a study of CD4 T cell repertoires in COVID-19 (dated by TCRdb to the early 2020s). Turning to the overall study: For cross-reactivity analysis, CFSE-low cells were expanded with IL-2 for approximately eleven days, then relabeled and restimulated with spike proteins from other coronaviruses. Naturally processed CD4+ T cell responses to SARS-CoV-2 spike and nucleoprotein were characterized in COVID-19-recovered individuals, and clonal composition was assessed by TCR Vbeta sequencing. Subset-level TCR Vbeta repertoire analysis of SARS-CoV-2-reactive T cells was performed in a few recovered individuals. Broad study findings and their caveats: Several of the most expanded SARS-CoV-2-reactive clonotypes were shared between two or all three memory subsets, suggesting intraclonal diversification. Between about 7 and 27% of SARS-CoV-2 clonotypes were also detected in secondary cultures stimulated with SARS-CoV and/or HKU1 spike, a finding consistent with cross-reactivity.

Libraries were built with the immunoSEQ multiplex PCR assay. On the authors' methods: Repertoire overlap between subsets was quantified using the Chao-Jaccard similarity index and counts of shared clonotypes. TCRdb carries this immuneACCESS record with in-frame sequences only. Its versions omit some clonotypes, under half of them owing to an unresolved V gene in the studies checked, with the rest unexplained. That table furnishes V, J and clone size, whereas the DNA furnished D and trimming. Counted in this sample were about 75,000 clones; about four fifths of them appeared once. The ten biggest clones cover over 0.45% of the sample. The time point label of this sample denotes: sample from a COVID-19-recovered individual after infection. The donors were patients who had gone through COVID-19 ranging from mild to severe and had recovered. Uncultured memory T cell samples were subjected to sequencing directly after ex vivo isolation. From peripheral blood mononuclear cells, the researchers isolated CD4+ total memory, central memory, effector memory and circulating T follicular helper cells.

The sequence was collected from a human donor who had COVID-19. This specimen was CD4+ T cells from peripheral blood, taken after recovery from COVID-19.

CDR3 protein: CASKQGGSYGYTF. The nucleotides are TGTGCCAGCAAGCAAGGGGGGTCCTATGGCTACACCTTC. The V and J genes are TRBV9 and TRBJ1-2; tentative D gene TRBD1, with 6 bases matching. Trimming costs V 6 bases and J 4 bases, and their ends lie 13 bases apart. Reading from cysteine to phenylalanine, the CDR3 counts 13 amino acids. This entry keeps only the CDR3 DNA: 39 bases, framed from base 1. In the germline V gene, CDR1 corresponds to SGDLS and CDR2 to YYNGEE. Supplemented by the reference TRBV9 and TRBJ1-2 proteins around the CDR3, the complete variable domain is DSGVTQTPKHLITATGQRVTLRCSPRSGDLSVYWYQQSLDQGLQFLIQYYNGEERAKGNILERFSAQQFPDLHSELNLSSLELGDSALYFCASKQGGSYGYTFGSGTRLTVV.